Each of the 9 T cell receptor beta chains below was sequenced from the same sample in a study. Using its own MiXCR run on the 5' RACE reads, TCRdb lists one record per CDR3 protein. The sample lists about 23,000 distinct CDR3 sequences, about 30% occurring once. Input material: tumor-infiltrating naive CD4+ T cells sorted from the breast tumor. The subset here: naive CD4+ T cells, CD4+CD45RA+CD25-. The receptor set was obtained from a female donor with breast cancer.

This clonotype has more than one count but fewer than ten. This clone may be a read error of a much larger clone one base away. The chain combines TRBV7-2 with TRBJ2-7, with 13 bases identical to TRBD2. Germline V gene data show CDR1 as SGHTA and CDR2 as FQGNSA. The CDR3 consists of 14 residues. The CDR3 sequence is CASSLGLAGGEQCF. The CDR3 nucleotides are TGTGCCAGCAGCTTAGGACTAGCGGGGGGAGAGCAGTGCTTC.

This clonotype appeared a few times. The chain couples TRBV3-1 to TRBJ2-1; TRBD2 agrees at 10 bases. CDR3 length equals 13 residues. Trimming removed 5 bases from V and 15 bases from J; junction bases left unmatched: 10. Germline V CDR1 and CDR2: LGHDT, YNNKEL (reference sequence). The chain's CDR3 is CASSKAGGPFLFF. The CDR3 DNA reads as TGTGCCAGCAGCAAAGCGGGAGGGCCTTTTCTGTTCTTC.

V gene TRBV7-3 combines with J gene TRBJ2-1; 7 bases align to TRBD1. The germline V gene encodes CDR1 SGHTA and CDR2 FQGTGA. The CDR3 is made up of 15 amino acids. The V gene end was trimmed by 4 bases and the J gene end by 4 bases; junction bases not matched to a gene: 7. In nucleotides, the CDR3 is TGTGCCAGCAGCTCCCAGAGGGGACAGTACAATGAGCAGTTCTTC. It specifies CASSSQRGQYNEQFF.

The chain combines TRBV29-1 with TRBJ2-3; 9 bases agree with TRBD2. Unmatched junction bases numbered 5, after V lost 4 bases and J lost 0 bases. Germline V gives CDR1 SQVTM, CDR2 ANQGSEA. There are 15 residues in the CDR3. This CDR3 reads CSVVVSGSSTDTQYF. CDR3 DNA: TGCAGCGTTGTCGTTAGCGGGAGTAGCACAGATACGCAGTATTTT.

This chain uses TRBV7-9 with TRBJ1-2; 8 bases agree with TRBD1. The V segment lost 7 bases and the J segment 4 bases; nucleotides outside the gene matches: 8. Germline V gene lookup returns CDR1 SEHNR and CDR2 FQNEAQ (reference sequence). The CDR3 has 14 amino acids. This CDR3 reads CASTGQGRAYGYTF. The CDR3, as DNA: TGTGCCAGCACCGGACAGGGTAGGGCCTATGGCTACACCTTC.

Note on this clonotype: A much larger clone sits a single nucleotide away, making a read error possible. The rearrangement uses TRBV7-3 and TRBJ2-1; 9 positions agree with TRBD2. The CDR3 runs to 15 residues. The germline V gene has CDR1 SGHTA and CDR2 FQGTGA. CDR3 sequence (DNA): TGTGCCAACAGCCAACGCCTAGCGGGGTACAATGAGCAGTTCTTC. This translates into CANSQRLAGYNEQFF. Full variable domain (missing parts from reference TRBV7-3 and TRBJ2-1): GAGVSQTPSNKVTEKGKYVELRCDPISGHTALYWYRQSLGQGPEFLIYFQGTGAADDSGLPNDRFFAVRPEGSVSTLKIQRTERGDSAVYLCANSQRLAGYNEQFFGPGTRLTVL.

There are a few counts of this clonotype. With a much larger clone just one base away, this may be a read error. This chain uses TRBV6-1 with TRBJ1-5, with TRBD1 matching 9 bases. The V segment lost 2 bases and the J segment 7 bases; nucleotides outside the gene matches: 9. Germline CDR1 reads MNHNS; CDR2 reads SASEGT. This CDR3 is built from 16 residues. CDR3 amino acids: CASSELDRGSGQPQHF. The CDR3 DNA reads as TGTGCCAGCAGTGAACTGGACAGGGGAAGCGGACAGCCCCAGCATTTT.

A few counts support this clonotype. The chain couples TRBV20-1 to TRBJ2-1; 10 bases line up with TRBD2. The CDR3 runs 16 residues. V was pared by 4 bases and J by 6 bases, with 12 bases of the junction left unmatched. Germline V gene sequence: CDR1 DFQATT, CDR2 SNEGSKA (reference sequence). CDR3 nucleotides: TGCAGTGCTAACACCCTGGGCAGCGGGAGGGCCAATGAGCAGTTCTTC. It specifies CSANTLGSGRANEQFF.

This clonotype occurred a few times. This may stem from a read error, because a much larger clone lies one nucleotide away. Lacking the conserved final phenylalanine or tryptophan, this CDR3 likely reflects a read error. V gene TRBV4-1 combines with J gene TRBJ2-1; perhaps TRBD1 as D (5 bases). Per the germline V gene, CDR1 is MGHRA and CDR2 is YSYEKL. The CDR3 extends over 18 amino acids. Deletions cut 1 base from V and 3 bases from J, with 19 bases between. Written as DNA, the CDR3 is TGCGCCAGCAGCCAAGGAAAGGGGCACGAGGCCAACTACAATGAGCAGTTCTGC. Translation gives CASSQGKGHEANYNEQFC.